The rows below give T cell receptor beta chains drawn from one sample of a study of blood T cell repertoires in COVID-19. The table came from immunoSEQ multiplex PCR; TCRdb's copy has only in-frame clones and leaves some out. The sample lists over 350,000 clones, 87% occurring once. Sequenced material: PBMCs or T cells enriched from blood (not recorded which). All receptors derive from a young woman with acute COVID-19. The CDR3 runs from the conserved cysteine through the conserved F or W. The D gene is left open where the match is weak. Size tells how often a clone was seen (once, few, many) or the class of an expanded clone, and some rows leave it out.

TRBJ2-3,.,few,TRBV21-1,CARQPTGTITTDTQYF,TGTGCCAGACAACCAACCGGGACTATTACCACAGATACGCAGTATTTT
TRBJ1-6,TRBD1,.,TRBV7-9,CASSYGQEYSPLHF,TGTGCCAGCAGCTATGGACAGGAGTATTCACCCCTCCACTTT
TRBJ2-3,TRBD2,.,TRBV4-3,CASSNNPSGSTDTQYF,TGCGCCAGCAGCAATAACCCTAGCGGCAGCACAGATACGCAGTATTTT
TRBJ2-1,.,.,TRBV29-1,CSVEWRGLDNEQFF,TGCAGCGTTGAATGGCGGGGCCTAGACAATGAGCAGTTCTTC
TRBJ1-4,TRBD1,.,TRBV7-8,CASRLRDSHNEKLFF,TGTGCCAGCAGACTACGGGACAGCCATAATGAAAAACTGTTTTTT
TRBJ2-1,TRBD1,.,TRBV7-2,CASSTRQGANEQFF,TGTGCCAGCAGCACCCGACAGGGGGCTAATGAGCAGTTCTTC
TRBJ2-7,.,few,TRBV2,CASRRDSGTTEQYF,TGTGCCAGCAGAAGAGATTCCGGGACAACAGAGCAGTACTTC
TRBJ1-5,TRBD1,.,TRBV9,CASSAGQGQGQPQHF,TGTGCCAGCAGCGCCGGACAGGGACAAGGTCAGCCCCAGCATTTT
TRBJ1-6,TRBD1,.,TRBV7-2,CASSPRGDSPLHF,TGTGCCAGCAGCCCCAGGGGGGACTCACCCCTCCACTTT
TRBJ1-1,.,.,TRBV19,CATRVTANTEAFF,TGTGCCACACGGGTAACTGCGAACACTGAAGCTTTCTTT
TRBJ2-7,.,.,TRBV5-1,CASSSQVSSYEQYF,TGCGCCAGCAGCTCACAGGTCTCCTCCTACGAGCAGTACTTC
TRBJ1-1,.,once,TRBV6-5,CASSKTGEAFF,TGTGCCAGCAGCAAGACAGGAGAAGCTTTCTTT
TRBJ1-2,.,.,TRBV10-3,CAIKQTNYGYTF,TGTGCCATCAAACAGACTAACTATGGCTACACCTTC
TRBJ1-3,TRBD1,.,TRBV25-1,CASSSYRGPGNTIYF,TGTGCCAGCAGTTCCTACAGGGGGCCGGGAAACACCATATATTTT
TRBJ2-1,.,once,TRBV9,CASSPSKNEQFF,TGTGCCAGCAGCCCGAGCAAGAATGAGCAGTTCTTC
TRBJ2-7,TRBD1,.,TRBV3-1/TRBV3-2,CASSQVGTVPF,TGTGCCAGCAGCCAAGTCGGGACAGTACCTTTC
TRBJ2-7,.,.,TRBV3-1/TRBV3-2,CASSQASDEQYF,TGTGCCAGCAGCCAAGCTAGTGACGAGCAGTACTTC
TRBJ1-5,.,.,TRBV6-5,CASNKQDQPQHF,TGTGCCAGCAATAAACAGGATCAGCCCCAGCATTTT
TRBJ1-5,.,once,TRBV7-2,CASSRMSEGNQPQHF,TGTGCCAGCAGTCGGATGTCGGAGGGTAATCAGCCCCAGCATTTT
TRBJ1-1,.,.,TRBV25-1,CASKRESAEAFF,TGTGCCAGCAAGAGGGAATCGGCTGAAGCTTTCTTT
TRBJ1-4,.,few,TRBV27,CASSLTYLGEKLFF,TGTGCCAGCAGCCTGACATACCTGGGTGAAAAACTGTTTTTT
TRBJ1-5,.,.,TRBV3-1/TRBV3-2,CASSQDLTGSRNQPQHF,TGTGCCAGCAGCCAAGATCTGACAGGATCTCGCAATCAGCCCCAGCATTTT
TRBJ1-3,.,.,TRBV5-6,CASSLTGYSGNTIYF,TGTGCCAGCAGCCTCACAGGTTACTCTGGAAACACCATATATTTT
TRBJ1-2,.,.,TRBV2,CASSGAPLYGYTF,TGTGCCAGCAGTGGGGCACCACTCTATGGCTACACCTTC
TRBJ2-6,TRBD1,.,TRBV5-4,CASSWGQPSGANVLTF,TGTGCCAGCAGCTGGGGACAGCCCTCTGGGGCCAACGTCCTGACTTTC
TRBJ2-1,TRBD1,.,TRBV6-2/TRBV6-3,CASSSPGTGDYNEQFF,TGTGCCAGCAGCTCACCCGGGACAGGGGATTACAATGAGCAGTTCTTC
TRBJ1-1,TRBD1,.,TRBV12-5,CASGLDGTVTEAFF,TGTGCTAGTGGTTTGGACGGGACAGTCACTGAAGCTTTCTTT
TRBJ2-2,.,.,TRBV6-2/TRBV6-3,CASSPGQTTGELFF,TGTGCCAGCAGCCCCGGACAGACCACCGGGGAGCTGTTTTTT
TRBJ1-2,.,.,TRBV19,CASSIDHLSGYTF,TGTGCCAGTAGTATAGATCATCTGAGCGGCTACACCTTC
TRBJ2-7,TRBD2,.,TRBV2,CASKGGPGTSNYEQYF,TGTGCCAGCAAGGGGGGCCCCGGGACTAGTAACTACGAGCAGTACTTC
TRBJ2-2,.,.,TRBV3-1/TRBV3-2,CASSQEVEPGELFF,TGTGCCAGCAGCCAAGAGGTGGAGCCCGGGGAGCTGTTTTTT
TRBJ2-2,.,once,TRBV6-5,CASRTGNTGELFF,TGTGCCAGCAGAACAGGGAACACCGGGGAGCTGTTTTTT
TRBJ2-7,TRBD2,once,TRBV5-6,CASSLRLAGGLIAYEQYF,TGTGCCAGCAGCTTGAGGCTAGCGGGAGGCTTAATCGCCTACGAGCAGTACTTC
TRBJ2-3,.,.,TRBV6-5,CASSYGARSTDTQYF,TGTGCCAGCAGTTATGGGGCACGGAGCACAGATACGCAGTATTTT
TRBJ1-6,TRBD1,.,TRBV19,CASSIYRGNSPLHF,TGTGCCAGTAGTATTTACAGGGGCAATTCACCCCTCCACTTT
TRBJ1-1,TRBD1,.,TRBV15,CATSRDPNRGTEAFF,TGTGCCACCAGCAGAGATCCTAACAGGGGAACTGAAGCTTTCTTT
TRBJ1-4,.,.,TRBV7-8,CASSLDRVGEKLFF,TGTGCCAGCAGCTTAGACAGGGTGGGTGAAAAACTGTTTTTT
TRBJ1-2,.,.,TRBV30,CAWSDSAGGYGYTF,TGTGCCTGGAGTGACTCAGCTGGAGGCTATGGCTACACCTTC
TRBJ1-4,TRBD1,.,TRBV27,CASSLYGQGGEKLFF,TGTGCCAGCAGTTTATATGGACAGGGGGGAGAAAAACTGTTTTTT
TRBJ1-2,TRBD1,.,TRBV5-1,CASTNGTVVNYGYTF,TGCGCCAGCACCAATGGGACAGTCGTTAACTATGGCTACACCTTC
TRBJ1-5,TRBD1,few,TRBV4-1,CASSQYPGQANQPQHF,TGCGCCAGCAGCCAATATCCCGGACAGGCCAATCAGCCCCAGCATTTT
TRBJ2-7,.,.,TRBV11-3,CASSSKDRIHEQYF,TGTGCCAGCAGCTCCAAAGACAGGATCCACGAGCAGTACTTC
TRBJ2-5,TRBD1,.,TRBV19,CASSGMGQGGETQYF,TGTGCCAGTAGTGGTATGGGACAGGGTGGAGAGACCCAGTACTTC
TRBJ2-2,TRBD1,.,TRBV7-9,CASSLVFSTGGNTGELFF,TGTGCCAGCAGCTTAGTCTTTTCGACAGGGGGTAACACCGGGGAGCTGTTTTTT
TRBJ1-5,.,.,TRBV4-1,CASSQALAQPQHF,TGCGCCAGCAGCCAAGCCCTGGCACAGCCCCAGCATTTT
TRBJ1-3,.,.,TRBV12-3/TRBV12-4,CASSRTVGNTIYF,TGTGCCAGCAGTCGGACAGTAGGAAACACCATATATTTT
TRBJ2-2,TRBD1,.,TRBV11-2,CASSDLRDRVNTGELFF,TGTGCCAGCAGCGATCTTCGGGACAGGGTGAACACCGGGGAGCTGTTTTTT
TRBJ2-1,TRBD1,.,TRBV18,CASSRDRDEQFF,TGTGCCAGCTCACGCGACAGGGATGAGCAGTTCTTC
TRBJ2-7,TRBD2,.,TRBV27,CASSTLAGSYEQYF,TGTGCCAGCAGTACACTAGCGGGCTCCTACGAGCAGTACTTC
TRBJ1-4,.,few,TRBV28,CASSPGSLKKLFF,TGTGCCAGCAGCCCGGGATCCTTGAAAAAACTGTTTTTT
TRBJ2-5,TRBD1,.,TRBV11-2,CASSEDRASQYF,TGTGCCAGCAGCGAAGACAGGGCTTCTCAGTACTTC
TRBJ2-2,.,.,TRBV11-2,CAGRQGLGTGELFF,TGTGCCGGACGACAGGGACTGGGCACCGGGGAGCTGTTTTTT
TRBJ1-5,.,.,TRBV19,CASSIGNQPQHF,TGTGCCAGTAGTATCGGGAATCAGCCCCAGCATTTT
TRBJ1-5,.,few,TRBV19,CASSMGAGENQPQHF,TGTGCCAGTAGTATGGGGGCAGGGGAGAATCAGCCCCAGCATTTT
TRBJ2-1,.,once,TRBV15,CATSSLYNEQFF,TGTGCCACCAGCAGCTTATACAATGAGCAGTTCTTC
TRBJ2-7,TRBD1,.,TRBV4-3,CASSRDRAYEQYF,TGCGCCAGCAGCCGCGACAGGGCCTACGAGCAGTACTTC
TRBJ2-7,.,.,TRBV7-9,CASSSSGRNYEQYF,TGTGCCAGCAGCTCGAGCGGCCGAAACTACGAGCAGTACTTC
TRBJ1-5,.,.,TRBV20-1,CSASIAGTDLRPQHF,TGCAGTGCTAGTATCGCAGGTACGGATTTACGGCCCCAGCATTTT
TRBJ1-2,TRBD1,.,TRBV29-1,CSVSGQGNYGYTF,TGCAGCGTTTCGGGACAGGGTAACTATGGCTACACCTTC